This entry lists 29 T cell receptor beta chains sequenced from one sample in a study of regulatory T cells in long-lasting Graves disease. Building the TCR beta libraries relied on iRepertoire HTBI primers, and CDR3 regions underwent Arm-PCR. One entry per CDR3 protein results from TCRdb running MiXCR on the multiplex PCR reads. The sample has some 250,000 distinct CDR3 sequences; 20% to 25% are singletons. Time point here: newly diagnosed GD, antithyroid drugs for less than 3 months. From PBMCs, RNA was extracted and then used to make the TCR library. The material sequenced was peripheral blood mononuclear cells (PBMCs), taken at new diagnosis, from a patient treated with antithyroid drugs. Receptors originate from a female donor with Graves disease.

This clonotype came up a few times. The gene calls are TRBV19 and TRBJ1-5; 7 nucleotides align to TRBD1. The V and J ends lost 10 bases and 2 bases, in that order; junction bases with no gene match: 5. This CDR3 region has 13 residues. CDR1 and CDR2 from the germline V gene are LNHDA and SQIVND (reference sequence). The CDR3 region is CATNDRGNQPQHF. The CDR3 DNA sequence: TGTGCCACCAACGACAGGGGCAATCAGCCCCAGCATTTT. Complete variable domain (other parts from reference TRBV19 and TRBJ1-5): DGGITQSPKYLFRKEGQNVTLSCEQNLNHDAMYWYRQDPGQGLRLIYYSQIVNDFQKGDIAEGYSVSREKKESFPLTVTSAQKNPTAFYLCATNDRGNQPQHFGDGTRLSIL.

About this clonotype itself: It may be a read error: a sequence one base away is much more abundant. This rearrangement joins TRBV7-8 to TRBJ2-7; the D is unclear. Germline CDR1 reads SGHVS; CDR2 reads FQNEAQ. The CDR3 has 12 residues. V was trimmed by 5 bases and J by 6 bases, leaving 11 bases between them. The CDR3 DNA reads as TGTGCCAGCAGCCTTACCTATTCCGAGCAGTACTTC. Its protein is CASSLTYSEQYF.

This clonotype occurred many times. This rearrangement joins TRBV28 to TRBJ1-5; D gene unclear. The germline V and J ends were trimmed by 6 bases and 7 bases, with 10 bases remaining between them. The CDR3 runs 12 residues. Germline CDR1 reads MDHEN; CDR2 reads SYDVKM. The CDR3 here is CASSLTWQPQHF. The CDR3 DNA follows: TGTGCCAGCAGCCTAACGTGGCAGCCCCAGCATTTT.

This clonotype was counted only a few times. This chain links TRBV19 with TRBJ1-1, with 9 bases identical to TRBD1. From germline, CDR1 is LNHDA and CDR2 SQIVND (reference sequence). The ends lost 3 bases at V and 2 bases at J; junction bases unmatched: 7. This CDR3 comprises 16 residues. CDR3 sequence reads: CASSIYRQGGNTEAFF. CDR3 DNA sequence: TGTGCCAGTAGTATCTACCGACAGGGGGGTAACACTGAAGCTTTCTTT.

This clonotype showed up many times. The V gene is TRBV11-3, the J gene TRBJ1-1, with 9 bases lining up with TRBD1. CDR3 size: 14 residues. Per the germline V gene, CDR1 is SGHNT and CDR2 is YENEEA. Unmatched junction bases numbered 2, after V lost 5 bases and J lost 1 base. CDR3 residues: CASSKDRGNTEAFF. CDR3 bases: TGTGCCAGCAGCAAGGACAGGGGGAACACTGAAGCTTTCTTT. Using reference TRBV11-3 and TRBJ1-1 for the parts outside the CDR3, the full variable domain is EAGVVQSPRYKIIEKKQPVAFWCNPISGHNTLYWYLQNLGQGPELLIRYENEEAVDDSQLPKDRFSAERLKGVDSTLKIQPAELGDSAVYLCASSKDRGNTEAFFGQGTRLTVV.

This clonotype has a count of ten or more. The chain uses TRBV7-2 and TRBJ2-5, with 9 bases lining up with TRBD1. CDR1 SGHTA and CDR2 FQGNSA come from the germline V gene. Losses at the gene ends were 4 bases for V and 11 bases for J; bases not matched to a gene: 8. The CDR3 length is 13 residues. The CDR3 protein is CASSWDRETPQYF. The CDR3 bases are TGTGCCAGCAGCTGGGACAGGGAGACTCCACAGTACTTC.

The sample holds a few counts of this clonotype. The V gene is TRBV10-2, the J gene TRBJ1-2; D is undetermined. This CDR3 spans 12 amino acids. Per germline, CDR1 WSHSY and CDR2 SAAADI. V dropped 0 bases and J dropped 8 bases, with 7 bases sitting between them. The CDR3 reads CASSESYGGYTF. Written as DNA, the CDR3 is TGCGCCAGCAGTGAGTCGTACGGGGGCTACACCTTC.

Concerning this clonotype: This may arise from a read error, as a much more abundant clone is one base away. CDR3 region: CASSFPAGLGVDEQYF. The DNA for the CDR3 is TGTGCCAGCAGTTTTCCTGCGGGACTGGGTGTAGACGAGCAGTACTTC. V is TRBV12-3 or TRBV12-4 and J is TRBJ2-7, with a possible D match to TRBD2 (6 bases). V lost 3 bases, J lost 5 bases, and 20 bases lay in between. This CDR3 spans 16 amino acids.

The table lists this clonotype with many counts. The chain recombines TRBV11-2 with TRBJ2-3; D gene uncertain. The CDR3 extends over 16 amino acids. Germline V gene data show CDR1 as SGHAT and CDR2 as FQNNGV. V lost 5 bases and J lost 2, with 17 bases in between. The CDR3 sequence: CASSPPFGRTTDTQYF. DNA for the CDR3: TGTGCCAGCAGCCCCCCCTTTGGGCGAACCACAGATACGCAGTATTTT.

In regard to this clonotype: This may arise from a read error, as a much more abundant clone is one base away. V usage is TRBV3-1 and J usage is TRBJ1-4; TRBD1 matches at 7 bases. Germline assignment: CDR1 LGHDT and CDR2 YNNKEL (reference sequence). The CDR3 has 14 amino acids. DNA of the CDR3: TGTGCCGGCAGCCAAAGGGGGCCGGACGAAAAACTGTTTTTT. Translation: CAGSQRGPDEKLFF.

This clonotype was recorded many times. The gene calls are TRBV13 and TRBJ2-7; the D gene is possibly TRBD2 (6 bases). There are 15 residues in the CDR3. Germline V lookup: CDR1 PRHDT, CDR2 FYEKMQ (reference sequence). V was cut by 4 bases and J by 3 bases, with 16 bases left in between. CDR3 DNA: TGTGCCAGCAGCTCGTATAGCGGTACTAACTACGAGCAGTACTTC. Translation: CASSSYSGTNYEQYF.

This clonotype was counted between two and nine times. V is TRBV4-2 and J is TRBJ1-2, with a possible D match to TRBD1 (5 bases). The length of the CDR3 is 14 residues. The ends were cut back, 1 base at V and 8 bases at J, with 14 bases in the middle. CDR1 LGHNA and CDR2 YNFKEQ come from the germline V gene. Here the CDR3 DNA reads TGTGCCAGCAGCCAAGTTGGCGGGGGAGGAGGCTACACCTTC. Protein product: CASSQVGGGGGYTF.

This clonotype was counted a few times. Given the absence of the conserved phenylalanine or tryptophan at the CDR3 end, a read error is likely. The rearrangement joins TRBV6-2 or TRBV6-3 to TRBJ1-1, with 7 bases identical to TRBD1. V was clipped by 6 bases and J by 7 bases; unmatched bases: 14. This CDR3 has 15 amino acids. Germline CDR1 MNHEY, CDR2 SVGEGT. The CDR3 sequence: CASSSPGQASDEAFS. Written as DNA, the CDR3 is TGTGCCAGCAGCTCCCCTGGACAGGCCAGCGATGAAGCTTTCTCT.

This clonotype was observed many times. This chain joins TRBV7-9 and TRBJ1-1, with D uncertain. Trimming took 5 bases from V and 1 from J, leaving 5 bases between them. The germline V gene encodes CDR1 SEHNR and CDR2 FQNEAQ (reference sequence). This CDR3 comprises 12 residues. Here the CDR3 DNA reads TGTGCCAGCAGCCGCGGGAACACTGAAGCTTTCTTT. Amino acids: CASSRGNTEAFF.

The chain combines TRBV7-2 with TRBJ1-3; maybe TRBD1 (6 bases). This CDR3 comprises 14 residues. Deletions cut 5 bases from V and 3 bases from J, with 11 bases between. CDR1 and CDR2 from the germline V gene are SGHTA and FQGNSA. In DNA, the CDR3 is TGTGCCAGCAGCCCGCGGACAGATGGAAACACCATATATTTT. Protein product: CASSPRTDGNTIYF.

This clonotype was seen at least ten times. The chain's CDR3 is CSARGQGGKRETQYF. CDR3 nucleotides: TGCAGTGCTAGGGGACAGGGGGGAAAACGGGAGACCCAGTACTTC. This chain links TRBV20-1 with TRBJ2-5, with 11 positions matching TRBD1. The ends lost 3 bases at V and 5 bases at J; junction bases unmatched: 8. The CDR3 runs to 15 residues. CDR1 DFQATT and CDR2 SNEGSKA come from the germline V gene (reference sequence).

On this clonotype itself: A much larger clone is a single base away; this may be a read error. The chain combines TRBV15 with TRBJ2-1; 9 bases match TRBD2. The CDR3 is 17 residues long. CDR1 LNHNV and CDR2 YYDKDF come from the germline V gene (reference sequence). The CDR3: CTTSSLAGQSGYNEQFF. Written as DNA, the CDR3 is TGTACCACCAGCAGTCTAGCGGGACAGTCGGGTTACAATGAGCAGTTCTTC. Supplemented by reference TRBV15 and TRBJ2-1, the full variable domain reads DAMVIQNPRYQVTQFGKPVTLSCSQTLNHNVMYWYQQKSSQAPKLLFHYYDKDFNNEADTPDNFQSRRPNTSFCFLDIRSPGLGDTAMYLCTTSSLAGQSGYNEQFFGPGTRLTVL.

This clonotype occurred many times. A much larger clone lies one base from this, so it may be a read error. This chain uses TRBV11-2 with TRBJ2-3; maybe TRBD2 (6 bases). The ends were cut back, 5 bases at V and 4 bases at J, with 13 bases in the middle. The CDR3 is made up of 14 amino acids. Per the germline V gene, CDR1 is SGHAT and CDR2 is FQNNGV. The chain's CDR3 is CASSPGLHADTQYF. The CDR3 DNA reads TGTGCCAGCAGCCCGGGACTTCACGCAGATACGCAGTATTTT.

On this clonotype: A clone one base away is much larger, so this may be a read error. DNA of the CDR3: TGTGCCAGCGATCTTGCAAAGAATCAGCCCCAGCATTTT. Translation: CASDLAKNQPQHF. The rearrangement links TRBV2 to TRBJ1-5, with no clear D. Germline V lookup: CDR1 SNHLY, CDR2 FYNNEI. This CDR3 contains 13 residues. Trimming cost V 8 bases and J 4 bases, with 12 bases left between them.

This clonotype was recorded many times. The chain is built from TRBV10-3 and TRBJ2-1; perhaps TRBD2 as D (6 bases). Germline V gene data show CDR1 as ENHRY and CDR2 as SYGVKD. This CDR3 contains 15 residues. V was trimmed by 0 bases and J by 0 bases, leaving 6 bases between them. CDR3 in DNA: TGTGCCATCAGTGAGTCGGGGGGCTCCTACAATGAGCAGTTCTTC. It is translated as CAISESGGSYNEQFF.

About this clonotype itself: A much more abundant neighbour one base away suggests this may be a read error. V and J are TRBV7-9 and TRBJ2-5, with D tentatively TRBD2 (5 bases). Germline values: CDR1 SEHNR, CDR2 FQNEAQ (reference sequence). This CDR3 has 13 residues. CDR3 loop: CASSFSSQETQCF. The CDR3 DNA reads TGTGCCAGCAGCTTTTCTAGCCAAGAGACCCAGTGCTTC.

As to this clonotype: This sequence may be a read error, since a much larger clone differs from it by one base. V is TRBV11-2 and J is TRBJ1-3; tentatively, D is TRBD1 (6 bases). Germline loops: CDR1 SGHAT, CDR2 FQNNGV. The CDR3 spans 15 residues. CDR3 protein: CASSLQGLTGNTLYF. The CDR3 DNA is TGTGCCAGCAGTTTACAGGGATTAACTGGAAACACCTTATATTTT.

CDR3 amino acids: CASSPWGEGTDTQYF. CDR3 nucleotide sequence: TGTGCCAGCAGCCCGTGGGGGGAGGGGACAGATACGCAGTATTTT. The rearrangement links TRBV11-2 to TRBJ2-3, with TRBD2 matching over 7 bases. The CDR3 contains 15 residues. The germline V gene has CDR1 SGHAT and CDR2 FQNNGV. V lost 5 bases and J lost 3; bases outside the gene matches: 8.

This clonotype showed up many times. This chain links TRBV2 with TRBJ2-2, with unresolved D. This CDR3 comprises 14 residues. V was trimmed by 5 bases and J by 1 base, leaving 8 bases between them. CDR1 is SNHLY and CDR2 is FYNNEI in the germline V gene. Here the CDR3 reads CASSLSLNTGELFF. The CDR3 DNA sequence: TGTGCCAGCAGTTTGTCTTTGAACACCGGGGAGCTGTTTTTT.

V usage is TRBV2 and J usage is TRBJ2-3, with 7 bases lining up with TRBD1. The CDR3 has 14 residues. In germline, CDR1 is SNHLY, CDR2 FYNNEI. Trimming cost V 4 bases and J 2 bases; bases outside gene matches: 3. CDR3 amino acids: CASSGDRYTDTQYF. DNA of the CDR3: TGTGCCAGCAGTGGGGACAGATACACAGATACGCAGTATTTT.

This chain links TRBV12-3 or TRBV12-4 with TRBJ1-2; the match to TRBD1 covers 8 bases. Losses at the gene ends were 6 bases for V and 8 bases for J; bases not matched to a gene: 11. This CDR3 region has 14 residues. CDR3 region: CASSPGQGILGYTF. CDR3 in DNA: TGTGCCAGCAGCCCCGGACAGGGAATACTCGGCTACACCTTC.

In this sample, this clonotype turned up many times. DNA for the CDR3: TGTGCCAGCAGCTTAGGGACTAGCGGGAGGGATGAGCAGTTCTTC. This sequence encodes CASSLGTSGRDEQFF. This sequence joins TRBV7-9 and TRBJ2-1; 15 bases map to TRBD2. This CDR3 is built from 15 residues. The junction had 0 bases not matched to a gene; V was cut back by 1 base and J by 8 bases. The germline V gene encodes CDR1 SEHNR and CDR2 FQNEAQ (reference sequence).

The CDR3 region is CASSPDRGPEKLFF. The CDR3 region has the DNA TGTGCCAGCAGCCCTGACAGGGGGCCTGAAAAACTGTTTTTT. The rearrangement uses TRBV7-2 and TRBJ1-4; 10 nucleotides agree with TRBD1. The CDR3 covers 14 residues. The germline V gene has CDR1 SGHTA and CDR2 FQGNSA. V shed 5 bases and J 7 bases; nucleotides not matched to a gene: 4.

This clonotype was picked up many times. The rearrangement joins TRBV7-9 to TRBJ1-4; no clear D. This CDR3 has 15 residues. The germline CDR1 and CDR2 sequences are SEHNR and FQNEAQ (reference sequence). The V end was cut by 3 bases, the J end by 3 bases, with 11 bases between. This CDR3 is CASSFNDGANEKLFF. CDR3 DNA: TGTGCCAGCAGCTTCAATGACGGAGCTAATGAAAAACTGTTTTTT.